The rows below give T cell receptor beta chains drawn from one sample of a study of blood T cell repertoires in COVID-19. Only in-frame clones appear in the TCRdb table, and some are missing; sequencing was by immunoSEQ multiplex PCR. Among 270,000 or so clones listed, around 90% were seen once. Sequencing input: PBMCs or T cells enriched from blood (not recorded which). The receptors originated from a man aged 35-49 years who had been exposed to COVID-19. CDR3s include the opening cysteine and the closing phenylalanine or tryptophan. D genes are given only for firm matches. Some rows have no size entry. The others give once, few or many, or a class for an expanded clone.

TRBV2	NA	NA	TRBJ2-7	CASSVEQGASYEQYF	TGTGCCAGCAGTGTTGAACAGGGCGCGTCCTACGAGCAGTACTTC
TRBV28	TRBD1	NA	TRBJ2-6	CASSSGETGGRLVANVLTF	TGTGCCAGCAGTTCTGGCGAGACAGGGGGCCGTCTTGTGGCCAACGTCCTGACTTTC
TRBV11-2	TRBD1	NA	TRBJ1-4	CASSLRGQPPNEKLFF	TGTGCCAGCAGCTTAAGGGGACAGCCCCCTAATGAAAAACTGTTTTTT
TRBV28	NA	NA	TRBJ2-7	CASRAPGQYEQYF	TGTGCCAGCAGAGCACCGGGACAATACGAGCAGTACTTC
TRBV9	TRBD2	NA	TRBJ2-7	CASSVGGGVTPSQYF	TGTGCCAGCAGCGTAGGGGGGGGAGTTACCCCTTCCCAGTACTTC
TRBV27	TRBD2	NA	TRBJ2-1	CASSANSGRFYNEQFF	TGTGCCAGCAGTGCGAATAGCGGGAGGTTCTACAATGAGCAGTTCTTC
TRBV2	NA	NA	TRBJ1-5	CASSELTASNQPQHF	TGTGCCAGCAGTGAACTGACAGCTAGCAATCAGCCCCAGCATTTT
TRBV3-1/TRBV3-2	NA	once	TRBJ2-2	CASSPTNTGELFF	TGTGCCAGCAGCCCCACGAACACCGGGGAGCTGTTTTTT
TRBV24-1	NA	once	TRBJ2-3	CATRSNRARDTDTQYF	TGTGCCACCAGATCGAATCGGGCCAGGGACACAGATACGCAGTATTTT
TRBV18	NA	NA	TRBJ1-1	CASSATGATEAFF	TGTGCCAGCTCAGCGACAGGCGCCACTGAAGCTTTCTTT
TRBV30	TRBD2	NA	TRBJ2-5	CAFSLIGTSQETQYF	TGTGCCTTTTCCTTAATCGGGACTAGTCAAGAGACCCAGTACTTC
TRBV9	NA	NA	TRBJ1-2	CASSEGGTRRNYGYTF	TGTGCCAGCAGCGAGGGAGGAACTAGAAGAAACTATGGCTACACCTTC
TRBV7-3	NA	NA	TRBJ1-2	CASSPLPNYGYTF	TGTGCCAGCAGCCCCCTTCCGAACTATGGCTACACCTTC
TRBV5-1	NA	NA	TRBJ2-3	CASSSHRQELFRSTDTQYF	TGCGCCAGCAGCTCCCATAGACAGGAGCTGTTTCGTAGCACAGATACGCAGTATTTT
TRBV25-1	NA	NA	TRBJ1-1	CASSVGTHTEAFF	TGTGCCAGCTCTGTAGGGACTCACACTGAAGCTTTCTTT
TRBV6-4	TRBD2	NA	TRBJ2-1	CASSSSGSSYNEQFF	TGTGCCAGCAGCTCTAGCGGGAGCTCCTACAATGAGCAGTTCTTC
TRBV11-3	TRBD2	NA	TRBJ2-3	CASSPPRSGRAGDTQYF	TGTGCCAGCAGCCCCCCCCGGAGCGGGAGGGCTGGGGATACGCAGTATTTT
TRBV7-3	TRBD2	NA	TRBJ2-6	CASSSGLAGPSGANVLTF	TGTGCCAGCAGCTCAGGACTAGCGGGTCCCTCTGGGGCCAACGTCCTGACTTTC
TRBV2	NA	NA	TRBJ1-5	CASSERGLWPQHF	TGTGCCAGCAGTGAAAGGGGCCTTTGGCCCCAGCATTTT
TRBV5-1	NA	NA	TRBJ1-1	CASSFGRVNTEAFF	TGCGCCAGCAGCTTCGGCAGGGTGAACACTGAAGCTTTCTTT
TRBV11-2	NA	NA	TRBJ2-3	CASSLALDPSTDTQYF	TGTGCCAGCAGCTTAGCTCTAGACCCTAGCACAGATACGCAGTATTTT
TRBV6-1	NA	NA	TRBJ1-3	CASSEAVGYQNTIYF	TGTGCCAGCAGTGAAGCGGTCGGGTATCAAAACACCATATATTTT
TRBV18	TRBD1	NA	TRBJ1-1	CASSQRDRAEAFF	TGTGCCAGCTCACAAAGAGACAGGGCTGAAGCTTTCTTT
TRBV7-2	NA	NA	TRBJ1-1	CASSLSPGHHTEAFF	TGTGCCAGCAGCTTATCACCGGGACATCACACTGAAGCTTTCTTT
TRBV6-2/TRBV6-3	NA	NA	TRBJ1-6	CASSYGGGGNSPLHF	TGTGCCAGCAGTTACGGCGGGGGGGGTAATTCACCCCTCCACTTT
TRBV19	TRBD1	NA	TRBJ1-1	CASSIPRTGINTEAFF	TGTGCCAGTAGTATACCAAGGACAGGAATTAACACTGAAGCTTTCTTT
TRBV11-2	TRBD2	NA	TRBJ2-1	CASSFRTSGYNEQFF	TGTGCCAGCAGCTTTAGGACTAGCGGCTACAATGAGCAGTTCTTC
TRBV28	TRBD1	NA	TRBJ1-5	CATKIQGPGSNQPQHF	TGTGCCACCAAGATACAGGGGCCCGGTAGCAATCAGCCCCAGCATTTT
TRBV19	NA	once	TRBJ2-5	CASSRTGWSQTQYF	TGTGCCAGTAGTCGGACTGGTTGGTCCCAGACCCAGTACTTC
TRBV28	NA	NA	TRBJ1-2	CASSTNSYGYTF	TGTGCCAGCAGTACAAATTCCTATGGCTACACCTTC
TRBV18	TRBD1	NA	TRBJ2-7	CASSQPGQGGKQYF	TGTGCCAGCTCTCAACCGGGACAGGGAGGAAAGCAGTACTTC
TRBV9	NA	NA	TRBJ2-5	CASSVDLQETQYF	TGTGCCAGCAGCGTAGATCTACAAGAGACCCAGTACTTC
TRBV3-1/TRBV3-2	TRBD2	NA	TRBJ2-1	CASSSPSGRSYNEQFF	TGTGCCAGCAGCTCTCCTAGCGGACGCTCCTACAATGAGCAGTTCTTC
TRBV28	NA	NA	TRBJ2-3	CASNSLGTSTDTQYF	TGTGCCAGCAACTCCTTGGGCACGAGCACAGATACGCAGTATTTT
TRBV27	TRBD1	once	TRBJ1-1	CASRDRVAGNTEAFF	TGTGCCAGCAGGGACAGGGTTGCTGGGAACACTGAAGCTTTCTTT
TRBV29-1	NA	NA	TRBJ2-1	CSVWGSGSYNEQFF	TGCAGCGTATGGGGTAGCGGCTCCTACAATGAGCAGTTCTTC
TRBV7-8	TRBD1	NA	TRBJ1-6	CASSLSQGALYNSPLHF	TGTGCCAGCAGTTTAAGTCAGGGGGCCTTGTATAATTCACCCCTCCACTTT
TRBV6-5	TRBD1	NA	TRBJ1-2	CASSFHGTDYGYTF	TGTGCCAGCAGTTTTCACGGGACAGACTATGGCTACACCTTC
TRBV4-1	TRBD1	few	TRBJ2-1	CASSQPGTGDNEQFF	TGCGCCAGCAGCCAACCCGGGACAGGGGACAATGAGCAGTTCTTC
TRBV9	NA	NA	TRBJ1-5	CASSPSDYSNQPQHF	TGTGCCAGCAGCCCCTCAGACTATAGCAATCAGCCCCAGCATTTT
TRBV5-5	TRBD1	once	TRBJ2-7	CASSLGQGHEQYF	TGTGCCAGCAGCTTGGGACAGGGCCACGAGCAGTACTTC
TRBV27	NA	NA	TRBJ1-5	CASSTGGGSNQPQHF	TGTGCCAGCAGTACCGGGGGGGGAAGCAATCAGCCCCAGCATTTT
TRBV7-9	NA	NA	TRBJ2-7	CASKDAAGTYEQYF	TGTGCCAGCAAGGACGCGGCGGGAACCTACGAGCAGTACTTC
TRBV27	NA	NA	TRBJ1-2	CASSSYLFSKRPFYTF	TGTGCCAGCAGTTCCTACCTTTTCTCCAAGAGGCCTTTCTACACCTTC
TRBV29-1	TRBD2	NA	TRBJ2-7	CSVAQGLAGFGEQYF	TGCAGCGTTGCCCAAGGACTAGCGGGGTTTGGCGAGCAGTACTTC
TRBV30	NA	few	TRBJ1-1	CAWSRGRNTEAFF	TGTGCCTGGAGTAGAGGTAGGAACACTGAAGCTTTCTTT
TRBV6-5	NA	NA	TRBJ1-6	CASSYRGDNSPLHF	TGTGCCAGCAGTTACAGGGGTGATAATTCACCCCTCCACTTT
TRBV11-1	NA	once	TRBJ2-5	CASLGGGQETQYF	TGTGCCAGTTTAGGGGGGGGCCAAGAGACCCAGTACTTC
TRBV7-9	TRBD2	NA	TRBJ2-7	CASSWGGLAYEQYF	TGTGCCAGCAGCTGGGGGGGACTAGCCTACGAGCAGTACTTC
TRBV7-2	TRBD2	once	TRBJ2-1	CASSSTSGRAYNEQFF	TGTGCCAGCAGCTCTACTAGCGGGAGGGCCTACAATGAGCAGTTCTTC
TRBV11-2	NA	NA	TRBJ1-4	CASSLNVGGANEKLFF	TGTGCCAGCAGCTTAAACGTTGGGGGCGCAAATGAAAAACTGTTTTTT
TRBV5-6	NA	NA	TRBJ2-2	CASSLWRDRLSGELFF	TGTGCCAGCAGCTTATGGAGGGATAGGCTTTCCGGGGAGCTGTTTTTT